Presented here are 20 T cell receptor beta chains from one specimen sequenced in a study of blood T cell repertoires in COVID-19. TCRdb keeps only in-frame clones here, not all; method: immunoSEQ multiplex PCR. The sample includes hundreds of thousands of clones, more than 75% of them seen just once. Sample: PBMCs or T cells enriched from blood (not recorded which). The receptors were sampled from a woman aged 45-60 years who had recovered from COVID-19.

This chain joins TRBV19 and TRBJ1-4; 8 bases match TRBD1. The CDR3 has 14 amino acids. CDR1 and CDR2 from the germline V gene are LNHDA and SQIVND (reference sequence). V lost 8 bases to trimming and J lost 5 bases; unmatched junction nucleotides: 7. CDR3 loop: CASRKTGANEKLFF. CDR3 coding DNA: TGTGCCAGTCGTAAGACAGGGGCAAATGAAAAACTGTTTTTT.

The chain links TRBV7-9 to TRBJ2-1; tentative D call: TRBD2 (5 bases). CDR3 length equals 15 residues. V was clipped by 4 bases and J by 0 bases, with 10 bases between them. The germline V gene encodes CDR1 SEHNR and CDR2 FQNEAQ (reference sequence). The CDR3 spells CASSSEGSSYNEQFF. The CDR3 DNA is TGTGCCAGCAGCTCCGAAGGGAGCTCCTACAATGAGCAGTTCTTC. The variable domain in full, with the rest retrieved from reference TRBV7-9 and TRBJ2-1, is DTGVSQNPRHKITKRGQNVTFRCDPISEHNRLYWYRQTLGQGPEFLTYFQNEAQLEKSRLLSDRFSAERPKGSFSTLEIQRTEQGDSAMYLCASSSEGSSYNEQFFGPGTRLTVL.

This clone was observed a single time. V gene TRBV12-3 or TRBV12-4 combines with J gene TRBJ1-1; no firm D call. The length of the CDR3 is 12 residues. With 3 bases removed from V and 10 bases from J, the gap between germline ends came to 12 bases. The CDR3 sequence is CASSFWSGGAFF. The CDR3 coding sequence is TGTGCCAGCAGTTTTTGGTCTGGAGGAGCTTTCTTT.

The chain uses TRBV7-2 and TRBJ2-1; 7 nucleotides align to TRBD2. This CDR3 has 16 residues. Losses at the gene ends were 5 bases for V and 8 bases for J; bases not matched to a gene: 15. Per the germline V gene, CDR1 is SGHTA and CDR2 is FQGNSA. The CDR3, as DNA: TGTGCCAGCAGCCCCAGCGGGATTACCCTTTTCCATGAGCAGTTCTTC. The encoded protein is CASSPSGITLFHEQFF. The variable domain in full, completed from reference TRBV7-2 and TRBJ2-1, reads GAGVSQSPSNKVTEKGKDVELRCDPISGHTALYWYRQSLGQGLEFLIYFQGNSAPDKSGLPSDRFSAERTGGSVSTLTIQRTQQEDSAVYLCASSPSGITLFHEQFFGPGTRLTVL.

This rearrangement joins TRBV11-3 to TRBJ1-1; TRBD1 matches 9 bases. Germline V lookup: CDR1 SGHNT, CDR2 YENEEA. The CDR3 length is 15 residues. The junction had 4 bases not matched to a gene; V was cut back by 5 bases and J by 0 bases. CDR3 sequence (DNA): TGTGCCAGCAGCGCGGACAGGGGAATGAACACTGAAGCTTTCTTT. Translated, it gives CASSADRGMNTEAFF.

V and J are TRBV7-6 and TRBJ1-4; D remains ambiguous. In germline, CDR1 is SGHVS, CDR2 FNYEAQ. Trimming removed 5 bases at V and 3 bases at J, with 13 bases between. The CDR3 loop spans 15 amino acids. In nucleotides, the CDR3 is TGTGCCAGCAGCCGGCCGGGAAGCTCTAATGAAAAACTGTTTTTT. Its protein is CASSRPGSSNEKLFF.

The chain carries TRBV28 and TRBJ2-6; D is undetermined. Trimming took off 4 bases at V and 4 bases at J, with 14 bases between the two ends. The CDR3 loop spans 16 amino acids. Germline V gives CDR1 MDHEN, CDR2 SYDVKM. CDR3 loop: CASSSPSVLGANVLTF. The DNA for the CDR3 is TGTGCCAGCAGTTCGCCCTCGGTTCTGGGGGCCAACGTCCTGACTTTC.

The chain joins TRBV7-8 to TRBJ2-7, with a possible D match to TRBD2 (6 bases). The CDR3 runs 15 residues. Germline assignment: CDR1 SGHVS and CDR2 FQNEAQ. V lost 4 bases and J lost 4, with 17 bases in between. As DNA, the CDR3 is TGTGCCAGCAGCTCTGGTTTCGGGGGATCTTACGAGCAGTACTTC. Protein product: CASSSGFGGSYEQYF.

CDR3 sequence (DNA): TGTGCCAGCAGATGGGACAGGGGGCGGTATCAGCCCCAGCATTTT. This gives the protein CASRWDRGRYQPQHF. V is TRBV28 and J is TRBJ1-5, with TRBD1 matching over 12 bases. Germline loops: CDR1 MDHEN, CDR2 SYDVKM. The CDR3 loop spans 15 amino acids. The junction had 5 bases not matched to a gene; V was cut back by 6 bases and J by 5 bases.

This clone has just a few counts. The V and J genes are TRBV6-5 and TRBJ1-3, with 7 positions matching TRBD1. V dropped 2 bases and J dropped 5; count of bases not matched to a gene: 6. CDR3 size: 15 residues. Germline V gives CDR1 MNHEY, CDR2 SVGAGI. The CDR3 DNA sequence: TGTGCCAGCAGTTACAGACAGGGATTAAGAAACACCATATATTTT. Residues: CASSYRQGLRNTIYF.

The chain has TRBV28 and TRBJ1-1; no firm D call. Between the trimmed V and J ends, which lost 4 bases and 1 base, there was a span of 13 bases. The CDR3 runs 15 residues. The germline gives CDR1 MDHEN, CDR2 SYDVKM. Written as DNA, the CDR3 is TGTGCCAGCAGTTCCCCGGGAGGCGGGAACACTGAAGCTTTCTTT. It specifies CASSSPGGGNTEAFF.

CDR3 residues: CAWAPGDEQFF. The DNA of the CDR3 is TGTGCCTGGGCCCCGGGGGATGAGCAGTTCTTC. The chain joins TRBV30 to TRBJ2-1; D may be TRBD2 (6 bases). The germline CDR1 and CDR2 sequences are GTSNPN and SVGIG (reference sequence). The CDR3 extends over 11 amino acids. Trimming removed 5 bases from V and 8 bases from J, with 10 bases in between. Supplemented by reference TRBV30 and TRBJ2-1, the full variable domain reads SQTIHQWPATLVQPVGSPLSLECTVEGTSNPNLYWYRQAAGRGLQLLFYSVGIGQISSEVPQNLSASRPQDRQFILSSKKLLLSDSGFYLCAWAPGDEQFFGPGTRLTVL.

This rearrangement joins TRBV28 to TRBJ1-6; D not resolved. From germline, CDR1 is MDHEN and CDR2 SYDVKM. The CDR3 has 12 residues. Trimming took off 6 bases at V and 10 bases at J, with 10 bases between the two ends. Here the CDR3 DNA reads TGTGCCAGCAGCCAACTAGGCTCACCCCTCCACTTT. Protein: CASSQLGSPLHF.

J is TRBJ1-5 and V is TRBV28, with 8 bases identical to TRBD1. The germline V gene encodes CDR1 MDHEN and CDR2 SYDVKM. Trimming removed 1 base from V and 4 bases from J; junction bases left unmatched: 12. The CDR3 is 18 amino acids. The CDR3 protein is CASSLFINRDRKNQPQHF. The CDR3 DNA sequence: TGTGCCAGCAGTTTATTCATCAACCGGGACAGGAAAAATCAGCCCCAGCATTTT. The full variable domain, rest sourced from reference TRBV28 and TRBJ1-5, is DVKVTQSSRYLVKRTGEKVFLECVQDMDHENMFWYRQDPGLGLRLIYFSYDVKMKEKGDIPEGYSVSREKKERFSLILESASTNQTSMYLCASSLFINRDRKNQPQHFGDGTRLSIL.

The chain's CDR3 is CASSLALGGPTYEQYF. The DNA of the CDR3 is TGTGCCAGCAGCTTAGCGTTGGGAGGGCCTACCTACGAGCAGTACTTC. The chain combines TRBV7-8 with TRBJ2-7; 7 bases agree with TRBD2. This CDR3 has 16 amino acids. The junction had 7 bases not matched to a gene; V was cut back by 0 bases and J by 2 bases. Germline CDR1 and CDR2: SGHVS and FQNEAQ.

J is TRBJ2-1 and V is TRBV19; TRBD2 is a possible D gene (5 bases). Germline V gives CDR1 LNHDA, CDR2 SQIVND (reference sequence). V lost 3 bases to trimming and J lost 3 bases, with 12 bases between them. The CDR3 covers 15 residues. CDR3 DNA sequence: TGTGCCAGTAGTATTTCCGGGAACCTCTACAATGAGCAGTTCTTC. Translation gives CASSISGNLYNEQFF.

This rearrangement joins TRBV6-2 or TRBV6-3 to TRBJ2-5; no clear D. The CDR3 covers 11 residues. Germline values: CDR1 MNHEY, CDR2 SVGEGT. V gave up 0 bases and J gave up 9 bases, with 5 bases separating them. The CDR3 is CASSYSSAQYF. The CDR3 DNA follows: TGTGCCAGCAGTTACTCATCGGCCCAGTACTTC.

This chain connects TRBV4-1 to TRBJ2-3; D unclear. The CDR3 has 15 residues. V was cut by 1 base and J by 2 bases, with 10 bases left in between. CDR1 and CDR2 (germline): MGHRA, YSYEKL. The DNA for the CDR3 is TGCGCCAGCAGCCAAGGGTGGGCTGACACAGATACGCAGTATTTT. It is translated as CASSQGWADTDTQYF.

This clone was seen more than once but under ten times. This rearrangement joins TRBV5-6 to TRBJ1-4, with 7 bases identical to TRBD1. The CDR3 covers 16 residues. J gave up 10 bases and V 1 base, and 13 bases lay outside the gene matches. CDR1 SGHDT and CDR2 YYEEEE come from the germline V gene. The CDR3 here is CASSLFRDSDSGKLFF. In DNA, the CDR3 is TGTGCCAGCAGCTTGTTTAGGGACAGTGATTCGGGAAAACTGTTTTTT.

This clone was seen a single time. The CDR3 DNA reads as TGTGCCTGGAGTGTCGATAGCACAACCTACAATGAGCAGTTCTTC. As protein: CAWSVDSTTYNEQFF. The chain links TRBV30 to TRBJ2-1; D remains ambiguous. The germline CDR1 and CDR2 sequences are GTSNPN and SVGIG (reference sequence). Trimming took 0 bases from V and 2 from J, leaving 11 bases between them. This CDR3 has 15 amino acids.